The present T cell receptor (beta chain) was sequenced within a study of metastatic and nonmetastatic thyroid tumors. Study at large: Comparative analysis of repertoires was undertaken across blood and tumor or nodule tissue obtained from malignant and benign thyroid patients. Points from the study as a whole: Malignant thyroid tumors reportedly exceeded benign nodules significantly in TCR beta diversity, with the difference appearing in blood and tumor.

CDR1 is MNHNS, CDR2 SASEGT, per germline. V dropped 0 bases and J dropped 0 bases, with 9 bases sitting between them. The length of the CDR3 is 16 residues. Original methodology: For papillary thyroid cancer, a distant-metastasis classifier was constructed from CDR3 differences observed across clinicopathological groups. From the PCR reads, TCRdb re-called clones with MiXCR. None of the V and J calls come from the authors' own analysis; TCRdb made them. Of tens of thousands of clones in the sample, 20% to 25% were seen once. This clone was observed many times. Its antigen is as yet unknown. No treatment had been given to any patient before thyroid surgery.

This TCR was recovered from a female donor with papillary thyroid cancer or a benign thyroid nodule (not recorded which). Some clones in this sample may be carry-over from other donors' samples. This chain links TRBV6-1 with TRBJ1-3; D ambiguous. The sample comprised tumor tissue. In DNA, the CDR3 is TGTGCCAGCAGTGAAGCAGGCAGGTTCTCTGGAAACACCATATATTTT. Protein sequence: CASSEAGRFSGNTIYF.